This TCR beta chain was recovered during a study of blood T cell repertoires in COVID-19. Study overall: The United States, Italy and Spain provided the acute and convalescent COVID-19 samples. Sample material is recorded as cDNA or gDNA derived from T cells, B-cell-depleted T cells, or PBMCs.

As originally analysed: Amplified reference gene primers provided the basis for estimating nucleated cell counts. Sequencing used immunoSEQ multiplex PCR; TCRdb keeps in-frame clones, though not all of them. For V, J and clone size, that table is used; D and trimming come from the DNA. The sample yields under 150,000 clones, over 80% seen once. Participant-given clinical history determined each cohort assignment. Germline-derived CDR1 and CDR2 are SGHKS and YYEKEE (reference sequence). This CDR3 is built from 13 residues. V was clipped by 3 bases and J by 1 base; unmatched bases: 1. Sequencing input: PBMCs or T cells enriched from blood (not recorded which). This sequence originates from a woman between 50 and 59 years old who had been exposed to COVID-19. The chain links TRBV5-5 to TRBJ2-7; 7 bases match TRBD1. DNA for the CDR3: TGTGCCAGCAGCTACAGGGGTTCCTACGAGCAGTACTTC. This sequence encodes CASSYRGSYEQYF. The variable domain in full, with the rest retrieved from reference TRBV5-5 and TRBJ2-7, is DAGVTQSPTHLIKTRGQQVTLRCSPISGHKSVSWYQQVLGQGPQFIFQYYEKEERGRGNFPDRFSARQFPNYSSELNVNALLLGDSALYLCASSYRGSYEQYFGPGTRLTVT.